This T cell receptor (beta chain) was obtained from a study of blood T cells in healthy people across ages. Study-level results: Observed TCR beta diversity showed a strong correlation with the percentage of naive T cells as measured by flow cytometry.

Using a J-beta primer mix together with a sample-barcoded 5' primer, a second PCR was run for roughly 7 to 11 cycles. Each cDNA was tagged by a template-switch adaptor containing 12 random nucleotides. Sequencing recovered at least 2.5 million CDR3-containing paired-end reads from each sample. TCRdb ran MiXCR on the 5' RACE reads and lists one entry per CDR3 protein. This sample has about 1.8 million distinct CDR3 sequences, with approximately 50% found just once. A few counts support this clonotype. Its target is not known. The ends were cut back, 0 bases at V and 2 bases at J, with 17 bases in the middle. Germline V gives CDR1 MGHRA, CDR2 YSYEKL. This CDR3 contains 19 residues.

The sample was blood. The V and J genes are TRBV4-1 and TRBJ2-6; tentative D call: TRBD1 (5 bases). The TCR originated in a woman in her 40s in good health. The CDR3 DNA follows: TGCGCCAGCAGCCAAGATTTTGACATGGTAGGGGCTGGGGCCAACGTCCTGACTTTC. Translating gives CASSQDFDMVGAGANVLTF.